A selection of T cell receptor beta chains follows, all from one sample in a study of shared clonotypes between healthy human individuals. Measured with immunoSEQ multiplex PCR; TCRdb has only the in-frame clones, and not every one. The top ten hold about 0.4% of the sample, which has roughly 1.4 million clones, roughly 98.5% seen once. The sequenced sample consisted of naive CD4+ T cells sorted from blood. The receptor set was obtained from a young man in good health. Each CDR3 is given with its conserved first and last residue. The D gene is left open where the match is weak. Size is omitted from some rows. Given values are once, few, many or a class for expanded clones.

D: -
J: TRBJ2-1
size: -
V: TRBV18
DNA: TGTGCCAGCTCACCTTCAGAATACAATGAGCAGTTCTTC
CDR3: CASSPSEYNEQFF

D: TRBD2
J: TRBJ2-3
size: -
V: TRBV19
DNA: TGTGCCAGTAGACCGGGACTAGCGGGAGGCGGGTTCGGAGATACGCAGTATTTT
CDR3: CASRPGLAGGGFGDTQYF

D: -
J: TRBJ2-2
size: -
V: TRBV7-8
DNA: TGTGCCAGCAGCTCCTCCAGGACTTTCACCGGGGAGCTGTTTTTT
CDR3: CASSSSRTFTGELFF

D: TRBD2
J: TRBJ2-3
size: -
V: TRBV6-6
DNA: TGTGCCAGCAGTGTTACTAGCGGGCGGTTGGATTTT
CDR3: CASSVTSGRLDF

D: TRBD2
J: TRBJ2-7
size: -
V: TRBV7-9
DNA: TGTGCCAGCAGTAAAAGCGGGAGCAAGTCCTACGAGCAGTACTTC
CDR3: CASSKSGSKSYEQYF

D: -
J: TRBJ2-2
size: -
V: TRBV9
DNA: TGTGCCAGCAGCCTAGGACAGCCCACCGGGGAGCTGTTTTTT
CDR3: CASSLGQPTGELFF

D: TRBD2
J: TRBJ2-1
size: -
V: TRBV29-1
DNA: TGCAGCGTTCGCCCGGGACTAGCGGACCCTTCGGAGTTCTTC
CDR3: CSVRPGLADPSEFF

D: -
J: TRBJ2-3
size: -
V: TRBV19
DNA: TGTGCCAGTAGTTACGGGACTTTTCCTAGCACAGATACGCAGTATTTT
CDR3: CASSYGTFPSTDTQYF

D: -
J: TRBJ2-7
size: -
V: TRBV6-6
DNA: TGTGCCAGCAGTTCTAAGAGTTTTGGGCAGTACTTC
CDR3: CASSSKSFGQYF

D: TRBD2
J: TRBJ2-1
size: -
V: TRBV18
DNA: TGTGCCAGCTTCACCAGCGGGATTACCTACAATGAGCAGTTCTTC
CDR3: CASFTSGITYNEQFF

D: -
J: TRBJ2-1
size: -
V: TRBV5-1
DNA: TGCGCCAGCAGCCCTGACGGACAGCTCACCTACAATGAGCAGTTCTTC
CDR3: CASSPDGQLTYNEQFF

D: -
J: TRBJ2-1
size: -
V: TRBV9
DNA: TGTGCCAGCAGCGTAGCAGCCGAACTCTACAATGAGCAGTTCTTC
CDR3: CASSVAAELYNEQFF

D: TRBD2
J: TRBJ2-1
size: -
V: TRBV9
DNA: TGTGCCAGCAGCGCAGGGCGCGGGAGGTACGATGAGCAGTTCTTC
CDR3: CASSAGRGRYDEQFF

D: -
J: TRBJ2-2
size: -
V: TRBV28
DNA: TGTGCCAGCAGTTTGGTAAACACCGGGGAGCTGTTTTTT
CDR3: CASSLVNTGELFF

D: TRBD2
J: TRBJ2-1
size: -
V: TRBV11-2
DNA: TGTGCCAGCAGCTCCTTAGCGGGGGCTTACAATGAGCAGTTCTTC
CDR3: CASSSLAGAYNEQFF

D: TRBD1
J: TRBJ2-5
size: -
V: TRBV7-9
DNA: TGTGCCAGCAGCTTAGACAGGGGGCTACTTCGGGAGACCCAGTACTTC
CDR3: CASSLDRGLLRETQYF

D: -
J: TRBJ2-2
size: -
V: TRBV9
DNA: TGTGCCAGCAGCGTAGGAGGGGCCTTAACCGGGGAGCTGTTTTTT
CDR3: CASSVGGALTGELFF

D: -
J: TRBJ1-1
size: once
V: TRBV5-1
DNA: TGCGCCAGCAGCGGCCAAATGAACACTGAAGCTTTCTTT
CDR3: CASSGQMNTEAFF

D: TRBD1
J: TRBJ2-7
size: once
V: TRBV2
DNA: TGTGCCAGCAGTGAAAGGACAGGGGGCTCCTACGAGCAGTACTTC
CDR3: CASSERTGGSYEQYF

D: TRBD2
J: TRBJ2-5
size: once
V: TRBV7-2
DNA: TGTGCCAGCAGCTCCCGAGCGGGAGAAGAGACCCAGTACTTC
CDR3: CASSSRAGEETQYF

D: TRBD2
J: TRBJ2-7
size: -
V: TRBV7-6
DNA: TGTGCCAGCAGCTTAGGTGGTAGCGGGAGCGGCGAGCAGTACTTC
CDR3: CASSLGGSGSGEQYF

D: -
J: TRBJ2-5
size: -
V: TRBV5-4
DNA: TGTGCCAGCAGCTCGAACCAAGAGACCCAGTACTTC
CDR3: CASSSNQETQYF

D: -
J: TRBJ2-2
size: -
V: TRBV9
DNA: TGTGCCAGCAGCGTAGAGGACACCGGGGAGCTGTTTTTT
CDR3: CASSVEDTGELFF

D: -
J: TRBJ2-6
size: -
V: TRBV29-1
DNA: TGCAGCGTTGAAGGCTGGACAACCTCTGGGGCCAACGTCCTGACTTTC
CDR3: CSVEGWTTSGANVLTF